This paragraph covers one T cell receptor beta chain sequence. The germline gives CDR1 SGDLS, CDR2 YYNGEE. The CDR3 length is 14 residues. The germline V and J ends were trimmed by 0 bases and 3 bases, with 9 bases remaining between them. Per the authors' pipeline: Amplification of reference gene primers was used by the study to estimate nucleated cell counts. TCRdb's copy holds only in-frame clones and misses some; the assay was immunoSEQ multiplex PCR. For V, J and clone size, that table is used; D and trimming come from the DNA. The profile covers about 54,000 clones, with approximately 84% appearing a single time and 25% to 30% taken by the ten largest. The entry originates in a study of blood T cell repertoires in COVID-19. About the study: Researchers got acute and convalescent COVID-19 samples from the United States, Italy and Spain. T cells, B-cell-depleted T cells, or PBMCs supplied cDNA or gDNA.

The receptor was isolated from a human donor in a cohort sampled during active COVID-19. The chain employs TRBV9 and TRBJ1-2, with TRBD1 as a possible D gene (5 bases). Sequenced material: peripheral blood. The CDR3 loop reads CASSVAGGDYGYTF. The DNA for the CDR3 is TGTGCCAGCAGCGTAGCTGGAGGGGACTATGGCTACACCTTC.